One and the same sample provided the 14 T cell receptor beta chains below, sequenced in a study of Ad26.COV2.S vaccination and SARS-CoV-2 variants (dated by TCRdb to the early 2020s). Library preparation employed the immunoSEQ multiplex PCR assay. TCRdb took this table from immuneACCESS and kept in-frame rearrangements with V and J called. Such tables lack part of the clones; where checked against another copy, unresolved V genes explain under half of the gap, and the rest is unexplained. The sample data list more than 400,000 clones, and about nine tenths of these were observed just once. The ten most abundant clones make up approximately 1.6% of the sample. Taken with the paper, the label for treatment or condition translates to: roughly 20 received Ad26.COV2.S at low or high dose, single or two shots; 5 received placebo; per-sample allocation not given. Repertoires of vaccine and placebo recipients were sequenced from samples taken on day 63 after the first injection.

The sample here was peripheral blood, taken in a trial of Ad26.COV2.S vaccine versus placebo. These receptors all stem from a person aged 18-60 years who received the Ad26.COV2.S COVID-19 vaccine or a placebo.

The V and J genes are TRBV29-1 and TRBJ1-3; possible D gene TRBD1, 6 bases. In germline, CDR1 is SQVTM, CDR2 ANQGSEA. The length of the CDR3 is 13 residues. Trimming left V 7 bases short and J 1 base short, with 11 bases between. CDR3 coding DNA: TGCAGCGGCCTGACAGGATCTGGAAACACCATATATTTT. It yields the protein CSGLTGSGNTIYF.

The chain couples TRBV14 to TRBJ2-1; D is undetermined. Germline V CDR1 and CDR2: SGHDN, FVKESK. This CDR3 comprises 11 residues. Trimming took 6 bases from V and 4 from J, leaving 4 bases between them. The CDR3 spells CASSGYNEQFF. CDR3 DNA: TGTGCCAGCAGTGGATACAATGAGCAGTTCTTC.

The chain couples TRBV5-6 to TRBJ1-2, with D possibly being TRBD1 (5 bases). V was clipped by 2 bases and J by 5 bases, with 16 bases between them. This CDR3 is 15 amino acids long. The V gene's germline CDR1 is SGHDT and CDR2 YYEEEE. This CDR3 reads CASSFGSGSIYGYTF. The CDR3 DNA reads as TGTGCCAGCAGCTTCGGGTCAGGGTCGATATATGGCTACACCTTC.

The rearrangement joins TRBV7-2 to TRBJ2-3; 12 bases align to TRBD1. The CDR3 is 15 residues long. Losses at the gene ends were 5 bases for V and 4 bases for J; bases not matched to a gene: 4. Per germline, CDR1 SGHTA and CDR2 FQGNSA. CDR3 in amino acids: CASSPRDRGPDTQYF. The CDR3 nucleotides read TGTGCCAGCAGCCCCCGGGACAGGGGGCCAGATACGCAGTATTTT.

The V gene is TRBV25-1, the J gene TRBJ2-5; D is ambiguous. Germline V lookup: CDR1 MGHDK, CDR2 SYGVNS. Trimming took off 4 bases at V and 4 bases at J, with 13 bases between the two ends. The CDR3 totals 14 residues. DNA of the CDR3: TGTGCCAGCAGTGCAAATAACCCCGGAGAGACCCAGTACTTC. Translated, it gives CASSANNPGETQYF. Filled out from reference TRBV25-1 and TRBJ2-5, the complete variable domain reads EADIYQTPRYLVIGTGKKITLECSQTMGHDKMYWYQQDPGMELHLIHYSYGVNSTEKGDLSSESTVSRIRTEHFPLTLESARPSHTSQYLCASSANNPGETQYFGPGTRLLVL.

CDR3 sequence: CASSETGALLRTDTQYF. The CDR3 DNA reads TGTGCCAGTAGTGAGACAGGGGCCCTACTCCGCACAGATACGCAGTATTTT. The rearrangement uses TRBV19 and TRBJ2-3; 8 nucleotides align to TRBD1. V dropped 5 bases and J dropped 1; count of bases not matched to a gene: 11. This CDR3 has 17 amino acids. The germline CDR1 and CDR2 sequences are LNHDA and SQIVND (reference sequence).

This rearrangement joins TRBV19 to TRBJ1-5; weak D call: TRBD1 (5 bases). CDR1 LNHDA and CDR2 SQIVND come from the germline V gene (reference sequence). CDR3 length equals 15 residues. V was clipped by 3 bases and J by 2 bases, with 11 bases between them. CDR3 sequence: CASSILQGGNQPQHF. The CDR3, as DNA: TGTGCCAGTAGTATTTTGCAGGGAGGCAATCAGCCCCAGCATTTT.

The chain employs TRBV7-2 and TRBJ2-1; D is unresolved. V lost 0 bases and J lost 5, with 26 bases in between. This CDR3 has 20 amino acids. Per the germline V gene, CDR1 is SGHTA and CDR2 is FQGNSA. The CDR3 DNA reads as TGTGCCAGCAGCTTAGCGCGAGTTCGGCGCAGTCCCGCAAACCACAATGAGCAGTTCTTC. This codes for CASSLARVRRSPANHNEQFF.

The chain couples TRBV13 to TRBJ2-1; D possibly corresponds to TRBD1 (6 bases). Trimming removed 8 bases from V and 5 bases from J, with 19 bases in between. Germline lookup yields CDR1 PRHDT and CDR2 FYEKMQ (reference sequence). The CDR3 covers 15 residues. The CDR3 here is CASSPHGGLDNEQFF. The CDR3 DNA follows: TGTGCCAGCTCCCCGCATGGGGGCCTAGACAATGAGCAGTTCTTC.

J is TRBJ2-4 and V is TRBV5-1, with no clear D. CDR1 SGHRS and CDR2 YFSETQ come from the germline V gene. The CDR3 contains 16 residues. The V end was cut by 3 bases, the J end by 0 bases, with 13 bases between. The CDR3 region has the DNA TGCGCCAGCAGCTGGAGAGGTGAGTTAGCCAAAAACATTCAGTACTTC. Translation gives CASSWRGELAKNIQYF.

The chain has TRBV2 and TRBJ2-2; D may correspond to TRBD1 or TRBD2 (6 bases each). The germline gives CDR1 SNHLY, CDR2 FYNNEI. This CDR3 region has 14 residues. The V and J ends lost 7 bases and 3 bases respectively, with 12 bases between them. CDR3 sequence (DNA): TGTGCCAGCACCTGGGGGGCGGACACCGGGGAGCTGTTTTTT. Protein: CASTWGADTGELFF.

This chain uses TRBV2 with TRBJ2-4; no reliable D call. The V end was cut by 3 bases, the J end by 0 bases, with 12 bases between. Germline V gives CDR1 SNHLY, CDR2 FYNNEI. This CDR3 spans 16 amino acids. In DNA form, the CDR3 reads TGTGCCAGCAGTGAGATGCCTGATCAAGCCAAAAACATTCAGTACTTC. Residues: CASSEMPDQAKNIQYF.

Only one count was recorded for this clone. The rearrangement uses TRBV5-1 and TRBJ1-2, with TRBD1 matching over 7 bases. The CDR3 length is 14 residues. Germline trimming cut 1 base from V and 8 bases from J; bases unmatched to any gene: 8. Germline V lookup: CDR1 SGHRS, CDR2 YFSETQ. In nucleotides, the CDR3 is TGCGCCAGCAGCTTGTCTACAGGGGCGAGGGGCTACACCTTC. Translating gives CASSLSTGARGYTF.

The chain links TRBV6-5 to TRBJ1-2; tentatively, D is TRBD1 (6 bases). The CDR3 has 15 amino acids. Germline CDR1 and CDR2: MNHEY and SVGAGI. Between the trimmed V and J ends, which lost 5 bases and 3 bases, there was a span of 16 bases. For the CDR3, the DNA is TGTGCCAGCAGTCCTACCCCACAGGGCGACTATGGCTACACCTTC. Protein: CASSPTPQGDYGYTF.